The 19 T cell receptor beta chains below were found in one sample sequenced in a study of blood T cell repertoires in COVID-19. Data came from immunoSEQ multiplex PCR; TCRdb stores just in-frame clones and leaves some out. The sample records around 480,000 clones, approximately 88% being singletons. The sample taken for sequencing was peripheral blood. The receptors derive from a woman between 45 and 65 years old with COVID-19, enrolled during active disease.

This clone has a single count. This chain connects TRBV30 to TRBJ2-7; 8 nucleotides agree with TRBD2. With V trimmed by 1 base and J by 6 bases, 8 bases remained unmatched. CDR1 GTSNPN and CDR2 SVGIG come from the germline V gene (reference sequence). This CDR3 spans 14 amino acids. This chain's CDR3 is CAWSGGLGTSEQYF. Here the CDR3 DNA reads TGTGCCTGGAGTGGGGGACTAGGAACAAGCGAGCAGTACTTC.

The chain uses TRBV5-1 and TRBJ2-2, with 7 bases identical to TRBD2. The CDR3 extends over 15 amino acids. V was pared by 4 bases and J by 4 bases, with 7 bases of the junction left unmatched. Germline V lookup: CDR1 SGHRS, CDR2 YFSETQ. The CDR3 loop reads CASSPGLWGTGELFF. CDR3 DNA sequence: TGCGCCAGCAGCCCGGGACTATGGGGCACCGGGGAGCTGTTTTTT.

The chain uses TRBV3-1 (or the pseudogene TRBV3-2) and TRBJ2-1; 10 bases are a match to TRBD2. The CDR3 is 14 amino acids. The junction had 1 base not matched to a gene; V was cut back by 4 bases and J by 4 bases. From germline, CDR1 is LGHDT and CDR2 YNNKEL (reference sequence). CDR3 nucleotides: TGTGCCAGCAGCCTAGCGGGGGGTTACAATGAGCAGTTCTTC. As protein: CASSLAGGYNEQFF.

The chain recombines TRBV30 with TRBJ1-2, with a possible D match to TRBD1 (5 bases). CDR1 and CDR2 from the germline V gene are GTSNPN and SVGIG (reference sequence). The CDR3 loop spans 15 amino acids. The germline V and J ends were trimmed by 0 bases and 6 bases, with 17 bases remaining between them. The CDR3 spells CAWSVTLGTADGYTF. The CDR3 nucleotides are TGTGCCTGGAGTGTCACCTTAGGGACTGCCGATGGCTACACCTTC.

The CDR3 DNA follows: TGCGCCAGCAGCTTTAGGGTAAGAGGGACAGATACGCAGTATTTT. This sequence encodes CASSFRVRGTDTQYF. The chain has TRBV5-1 and TRBJ2-3; weak D call: TRBD2 (5 bases). The V and J ends lost 2 bases and 3 bases respectively, with 13 bases between them. Germline CDR1 is SGHRS and CDR2 is YFSETQ. The CDR3 loop spans 15 amino acids.

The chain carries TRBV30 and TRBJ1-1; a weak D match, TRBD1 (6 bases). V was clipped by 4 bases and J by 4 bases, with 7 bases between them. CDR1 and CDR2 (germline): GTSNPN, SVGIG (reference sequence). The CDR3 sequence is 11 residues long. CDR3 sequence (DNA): TGTGCCTGGAAACAGGGCACTGAAGCTTTCTTT. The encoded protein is CAWKQGTEAFF.

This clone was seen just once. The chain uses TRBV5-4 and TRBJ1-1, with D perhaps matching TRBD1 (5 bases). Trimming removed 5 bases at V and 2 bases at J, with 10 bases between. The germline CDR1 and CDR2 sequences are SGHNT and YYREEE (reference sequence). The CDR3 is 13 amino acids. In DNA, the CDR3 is TGTGCCAGCAGGAACCAGGGAAACACTGAAGCTTTCTTT. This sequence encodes CASRNQGNTEAFF.

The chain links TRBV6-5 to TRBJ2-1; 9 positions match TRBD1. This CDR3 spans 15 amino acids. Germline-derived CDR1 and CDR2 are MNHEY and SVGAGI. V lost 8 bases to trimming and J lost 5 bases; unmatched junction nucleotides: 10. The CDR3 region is CASSGGTGKNNEQFF. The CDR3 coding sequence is TGTGCCAGCTCGGGTGGGACAGGGAAAAACAATGAGCAGTTCTTC.

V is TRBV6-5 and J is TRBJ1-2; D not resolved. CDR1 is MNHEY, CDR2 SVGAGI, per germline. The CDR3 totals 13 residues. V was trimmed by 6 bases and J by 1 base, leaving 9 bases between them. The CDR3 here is CASRAGDNYGYTF. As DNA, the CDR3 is TGTGCCAGCAGGGCGGGTGATAACTATGGCTACACCTTC.

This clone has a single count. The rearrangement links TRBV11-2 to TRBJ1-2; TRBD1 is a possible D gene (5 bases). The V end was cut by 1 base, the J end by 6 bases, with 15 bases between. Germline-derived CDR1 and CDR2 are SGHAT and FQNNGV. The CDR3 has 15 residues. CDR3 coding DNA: TGTGCCAGCAGCTTAGCGGGCAGGGTGTGGGATGGCTACACCTTC. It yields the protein CASSLAGRVWDGYTF.

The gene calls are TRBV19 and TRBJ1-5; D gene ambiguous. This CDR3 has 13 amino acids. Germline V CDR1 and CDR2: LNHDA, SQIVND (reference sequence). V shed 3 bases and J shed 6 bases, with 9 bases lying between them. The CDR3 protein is CASSIEAVQPQHF. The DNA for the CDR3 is TGTGCCAGTAGTATTGAAGCGGTTCAGCCCCAGCATTTT.

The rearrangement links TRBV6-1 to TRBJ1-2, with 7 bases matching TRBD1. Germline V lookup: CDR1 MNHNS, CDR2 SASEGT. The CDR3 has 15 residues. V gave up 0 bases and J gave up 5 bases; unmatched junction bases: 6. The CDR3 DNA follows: TGTGCCAGCAGTGAAGCCCTACGGGACAGTTATGGCTACACCTTC. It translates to CASSEALRDSYGYTF.

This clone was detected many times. The CDR3 DNA reads as TGTGCCAGCAGCCCAGGCCCCACCCAGCCCCAGCATTTT. Encoded protein: CASSPGPTQPQHF. The rearrangement joins TRBV7-8 to TRBJ1-5; D gene unclear. The CDR3 sequence is 13 residues long. The germline V gene has CDR1 SGHVS and CDR2 FQNEAQ. The V gene lost 5 bases and the J gene lost 7 bases, with 12 bases spanning the gap.

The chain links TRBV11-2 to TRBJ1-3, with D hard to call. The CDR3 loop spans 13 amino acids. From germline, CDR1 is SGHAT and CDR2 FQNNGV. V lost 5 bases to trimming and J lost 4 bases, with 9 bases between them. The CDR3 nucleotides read TGTGCCAGCAGCCGCCTACAGGGAAACACCATATATTTT. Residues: CASSRLQGNTIYF.

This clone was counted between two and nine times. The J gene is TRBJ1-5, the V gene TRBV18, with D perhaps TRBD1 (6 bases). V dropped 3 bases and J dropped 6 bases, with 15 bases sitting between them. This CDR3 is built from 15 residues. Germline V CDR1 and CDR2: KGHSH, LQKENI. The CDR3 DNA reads TGTGCCAGCTCACCTATGATGGGGGCAGGTCAGCCCCAGCATTTT. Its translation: CASSPMMGAGQPQHF.

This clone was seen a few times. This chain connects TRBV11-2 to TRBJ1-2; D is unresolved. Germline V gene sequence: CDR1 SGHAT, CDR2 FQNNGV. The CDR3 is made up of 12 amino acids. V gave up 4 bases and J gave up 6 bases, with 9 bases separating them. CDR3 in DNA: TGTGCCAGCAGCTCCGAGGGCGATGGCTACACCTTC. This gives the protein CASSSEGDGYTF.

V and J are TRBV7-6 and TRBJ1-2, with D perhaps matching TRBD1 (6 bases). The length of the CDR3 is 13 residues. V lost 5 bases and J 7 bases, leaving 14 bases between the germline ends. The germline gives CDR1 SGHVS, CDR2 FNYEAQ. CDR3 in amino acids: CASSPADRFGYTF. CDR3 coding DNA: TGTGCCAGCAGCCCCGCCGACAGGTTTGGCTACACCTTC.

This CDR3 reads CASSSRQGFSPNYGYTF. In nucleotides, the CDR3 is TGTGCCAGTAGTAGCCGACAGGGGTTTTCTCCTAACTATGGCTACACCTTC. This chain joins TRBV19 and TRBJ1-2; 8 nucleotides agree with TRBD1. The V gene's germline CDR1 is LNHDA and CDR2 SQIVND (reference sequence). The CDR3 extends over 17 amino acids. With V trimmed by 4 bases and J by 0 bases, 10 bases remained unmatched.

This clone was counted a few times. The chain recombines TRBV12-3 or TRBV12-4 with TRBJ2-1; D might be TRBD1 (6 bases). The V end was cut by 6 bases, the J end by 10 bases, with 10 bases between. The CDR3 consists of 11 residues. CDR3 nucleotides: TGTGCCAGCAGCAGGGGCGGGGAGCAGTTCTTC. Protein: CASSRGGEQFF.